This section outlines one TCR beta chain sequence together with its context. With 60 Vbeta and 13 Jbeta primers, the PCR was carried out. TCRdb's table, derived via immunoSEQ multiplex PCR, lists solely in-frame clones and lacks some. The table has 130,000 to 150,000 clones, about 80% seen once; the top ten hold less than 1.5%. The data are from a study of cytomegalovirus exposure and HLA in healthy donors. Those who donated were healthy bone marrow donors. The sequence derives from a male donor in good health and CMV-seropositive. The sample comprised PBMCs.

CDR3 amino acids: CSALRQGTDTQYF. Here the CDR3 DNA reads TGCAGCGCCCTCAGACAGGGCACAGATACGCAGTATTTT. The gene calls are TRBV29-1 and TRBJ2-3, with D maybe TRBD1 (6 bases). Germline V gene data show CDR1 as SQVTM and CDR2 as ANQGSEA. V was trimmed by 7 bases and J by 1 base, leaving 12 bases between them. This CDR3 is built from 13 residues.